The TCR beta chain described here comes from a study of cytomegalovirus exposure and HLA in healthy donors. Study context: The early release's HLA-typed donors yielded approximately 85 million unique TCRs.

Overall study findings and caveats: A prior analysis recorded that most TCR beta V segments were productive about 87% or about 30% of the time. When a later analysis was performed, an Asian-associated ancestry cluster reportedly had fewer N-insertions than the roughly 700-donor mean. Clonal expansion was found to be greater in HLA-associated TCR beta chains than in equally common others in a later analysis.

PCR primers comprised 60 Vbeta and 13 Jbeta primers. Sequenced by immunoSEQ multiplex PCR; TCRdb stores in-frame clones only, minus some. This sample has 70,000 to 95,000 clones; 80% occur once, and the top ten carry 2% to 2.5%. About this clone itself: Its target is not known.

The ends were cut back, 8 bases at V and 7 bases at J, with 21 bases in the middle. The germline V gene encodes CDR1 ENHRY and CDR2 SYGVKD. The CDR3 contains 14 residues. This TCR was recovered from a young man in good health and CMV-seronegative. This chain connects TRBV10-3 to TRBJ2-7, with D perhaps matching TRBD1 (5 bases). Sequences were obtained from PBMCs. In DNA, the CDR3 is TGTGCCATCCAGACCGGACATAGCCTGGGGGAGCAGTACTTC. Amino acids: CAIQTGHSLGEQYF.